The entry below gives a single T cell receptor beta chain sequence along with its context. Antigen unknown. Profiled with immunoSEQ multiplex PCR; TCRdb holds only in-frame clones, not every one. This sample yields roughly 130,000 clones, of which 88% are seen a single time; around 8% belongs to the top ten. The data originate from a study of T cell responses to AZD1222 COVID-19 vaccine. Study-wide results and caveats: Spike-wide vaccine-associated CD4 TCRs dominated at 160-218 and 743-854. Recipients of two AZD1222 doses showed rising Spike-specific TCR breadth and depth.

Trimming took 5 bases from V and 7 from J, leaving 13 bases between them. Germline CDR1 reads SGHRS; CDR2 reads YFSETQ. This CDR3 is built from 13 residues. This sample comprised peripheral blood, obtained on day 0 of AZD1222 vaccination. J is TRBJ2-1 and V is TRBV5-1; possibly TRBD1 or TRBD2 for D (5 bases each). The origin of this receptor is an adult in good health. This chain's CDR3 is CASRPGTENEQFF. CDR3 DNA sequence: TGCGCCAGCAGACCCGGGACGGAAAATGAGCAGTTCTTC.